What follows are 15 T cell receptor beta chains derived from one specimen sequenced in a study of blood T cell repertoires in COVID-19. Measured with immunoSEQ multiplex PCR; TCRdb has only the in-frame clones, and not every one. The sample includes 200,000 to 250,000 clones, approximately 84% of them seen just once. Sequencing input: PBMCs or T cells enriched from blood (not recorded which). These TCRs come from a man in his 60s who had recovered from COVID-19.

This chain links TRBV5-1 with TRBJ2-7, with 11 bases lining up with TRBD1. From germline, CDR1 is SGHRS and CDR2 YFSETQ. CDR3 size: 15 residues. The ends lost 4 bases at V and 2 bases at J; junction bases unmatched: 5. CDR3 amino acids: CASSPGTGGPYEQYF. The CDR3 DNA reads as TGCGCCAGCAGCCCCGGGACAGGGGGGCCCTACGAGCAGTACTTC.

This rearrangement joins TRBV4-3 to TRBJ1-2; D may be TRBD1 (5 bases). Trimming left V 0 bases short and J 5 bases short, with 10 bases between. This CDR3 has 14 amino acids. CDR1 and CDR2 from the germline V gene are LGHNA and YSLEER. The CDR3 protein is CASSQDRGGYGYTF. The CDR3, as DNA: TGCGCCAGCAGCCAAGATAGGGGTGGTTATGGCTACACCTTC.

This clone occurred a few times. The sample has other DNA sequences that encode this CDR3 too. The rearrangement joins TRBV11-2 to TRBJ1-1; no reliable D call. Germline CDR1 and CDR2: SGHAT and FQNNGV. Trimming removed 0 bases at V and 3 bases at J, with 5 bases between. This CDR3 spans 13 amino acids. The CDR3: CASSLDRDTEAFF. In DNA form, the CDR3 reads TGTGCCAGCAGCTTAGACCGGGACACTGAAGCTTTCTTT.

The rearrangement uses TRBV19 and TRBJ2-3, with 9 bases lining up with TRBD2. Germline V gene lookup returns CDR1 LNHDA and CDR2 SQIVND (reference sequence). The CDR3 spans 14 residues. With 10 bases clipped from V and 0 bases from J, the junction kept 5 bases outside the gene matches. CDR3 bases: TGTGCCACCGCTAGCGGGGTTAGCACAGATACGCAGTATTTT. Amino acid sequence: CATASGVSTDTQYF.

The rearrangement joins TRBV18 to TRBJ1-1; 8 bases match TRBD1. V shed 6 bases, J shed 8 bases, and the junction held 5 bases outside the gene matches. Germline V gene sequence: CDR1 KGHSH, CDR2 LQKENI. The CDR3 consists of 12 residues. The chain's CDR3 is CASSPDRGEAFF. In DNA form, the CDR3 reads TGTGCCAGCTCTCCCGACAGGGGAGAAGCTTTCTTT. The variable domain in full, with the rest retrieved from reference TRBV18 and TRBJ1-1, is NAGVMQNPRHLVRRRGQEARLRCSPMKGHSHVYWYRQLPEEGLKFMVYLQKENIIDESGMPKERFSAEFPKEGPSILRIQQVVRGDSAAYFCASSPDRGEAFFGQGTRLTVV.

V is TRBV6-1 and J is TRBJ1-5, with D possibly being TRBD1 (6 bases). Germline values: CDR1 MNHNS, CDR2 SASEGT. Trimming removed 2 bases at V and 7 bases at J, with 15 bases between. CDR3 length: 15 amino acids. The CDR3 coding sequence is TGTGCCAGCAGTGAAATTGGGGGGGCGGGACAGCCCCAGCATTTT. Translated: CASSEIGGAGQPQHF.

This chain uses TRBV11-3 with TRBJ2-7; the D gene is possibly TRBD1 (5 bases). V gave up 0 bases and J gave up 3 bases, with 9 bases separating them. CDR1 and CDR2 (germline): SGHNT, YENEEA. CDR3 length equals 14 residues. CDR3 protein: CASSLEPDSYEQYF. In DNA, the CDR3 is TGTGCCAGCAGCTTAGAACCCGACAGCTACGAGCAGTACTTC.

This rearrangement joins TRBV4-3 to TRBJ1-3; D gene unclear. The CDR3 has 16 amino acids. Germline V gene data show CDR1 as LGHNA and CDR2 as YSLEER. Trimming took off 0 bases at V and 2 bases at J, with 11 bases between the two ends. The chain's CDR3 is CASSQDWRDPGNTIYF. Written as DNA, the CDR3 is TGCGCCAGCAGCCAAGATTGGAGGGATCCTGGAAACACCATATATTTT.

V is TRBV5-1 and J is TRBJ1-3; 8 bases are shared with TRBD1. CDR3 length: 15 residues. In germline, CDR1 is SGHRS, CDR2 YFSETQ. V was pared by 4 bases and J by 0 bases, with 3 bases of the junction left unmatched. The CDR3 DNA reads as TGCGCCAGCAGCCCACAGGGGGGCTCTGGAAACACCATATATTTT. The encoded protein is CASSPQGGSGNTIYF. Full variable domain (remainder filled in from reference TRBV5-1 and TRBJ1-3): KAGVTQTPRYLIKTRGQQVTLSCSPISGHRSVSWYQQTPGQGLQFLFEYFSETQRNKGNFPGRFSGRQFSNSRSEMNVSTLELGDSALYLCASSPQGGSGNTIYFGEGSWLTVV.

This chain joins TRBV7-9 and TRBJ2-7, with D possibly matching TRBD2 (5 bases). Germline V gene lookup returns CDR1 SEHNR and CDR2 FQNEAQ (reference sequence). The CDR3 has 12 amino acids. V dropped 5 bases and J dropped 4 bases, with 9 bases sitting between them. In nucleotides, the CDR3 is TGTGCCAGCAGCCAGGACTTTTACGAGCAGTACTTC. Protein: CASSQDFYEQYF.

The CDR3 nucleotides are TGTGCCAGTTCCCCAGGGACAGGCGGGGAGATGGCCTATGGCTACACCTTC. Translating gives CASSPGTGGEMAYGYTF. The gene calls are TRBV19 and TRBJ1-2; 8 nucleotides agree with TRBD1. V trimming: 8 bases; J trimming: 4 bases; junction bases outside the gene matches: 18. There are 17 residues in the CDR3. Germline V gene data show CDR1 as LNHDA and CDR2 as SQIVND (reference sequence).

The V call is TRBV7-3, the J call TRBJ2-5; a possible D gene is TRBD2 (7 bases). The CDR3 consists of 16 residues. Germline V gene sequence: CDR1 SGHTA, CDR2 FQGTGA. Trimming took 0 bases from V and 7 from J, leaving 18 bases between them. The CDR3 here is CASSLTFGGAQGTQYF. The CDR3 region has the DNA TGTGCCAGCAGCTTAACCTTTGGGGGGGCGCAGGGGACCCAGTACTTC.

This sequence joins TRBV12-5 and TRBJ1-2, with 8 bases identical to TRBD1. The CDR3 length is 13 residues. Germline CDR1 is LGHNT and CDR2 is FRNRAP. Trimming removed 6 bases from V and 2 bases from J; junction bases left unmatched: 2. The CDR3 DNA follows: TGTGCTAGTGGCCGGACAGGGAACTATGGCTACACCTTC. This encodes CASGRTGNYGYTF.

In its sample, this clone was seen a few times. V and J are TRBV14 and TRBJ1-1; D is possibly TRBD1 (5 bases). The V end lost 3 bases, the J end lost 4 bases, and 18 bases lay between the germline ends. CDR1 and CDR2 from the germline V gene are SGHDN and FVKESK. The CDR3 contains 16 residues. The CDR3 region has the DNA TGTGCCAGCAGCCAGCTGGAGGGGCAGGGCCGCACTGAAGCTTTCTTT. As protein: CASSQLEGQGRTEAFF.

The rearrangement links TRBV7-2 to TRBJ2-5; D might be TRBD2 (7 bases). Germline CDR1 reads SGHTA; CDR2 reads FQGNSA. The CDR3 consists of 13 residues. V lost 4 bases and J lost 4, with 10 bases in between. The CDR3 here is CASSWRGRETQYF. CDR3 DNA sequence: TGTGCCAGCAGCTGGCGGGGGCGAGAGACCCAGTACTTC.